The 24 T cell receptor beta chains reported below all come from one sample, sequenced in a study of blood T cells in healthy people across ages. A sample-barcoded 5' primer and a J-beta primer mix were used in a second PCR of about 6 to 12 cycles. TCRdb re-called the 5' RACE reads through MiXCR, storing one row per CDR3 protein. Found here are about 650,000 distinct CDR3 sequences, 52% of them singletons; the top ten hold roughly 13%. Sequenced input: blood. These receptor sequences come from a woman older than 75 in good health.

This chain joins TRBV3-1 and TRBJ1-2; no firm D call. The CDR3 has 16 amino acids. Trimming stripped 0 bases from V and 4 bases from J, with 15 bases between. Germline loops: CDR1 LGHDT, CDR2 YNNKEL (reference sequence). CDR3 loop: CASSQDKATARYGYTF. In DNA form, the CDR3 reads TGTGCCAGCAGCCAAGATAAGGCAACCGCTCGCTATGGCTACACCTTC. The full variable domain, in which reference TRBV3-1 and TRBJ1-2 provide the parts outside the CDR3, is DTAVSQTPKYLVTQMGNDKSIKCEQNLGHDTMYWYKQDSKKFLKIMFSYNNKELIINETVPNRFSPKSPDKAHLNLHINSLELGDSAVYFCASSQDKATARYGYTFGSGTRLTVV.

Note on this clonotype: A much bigger clone sits one base away, suggesting this may be a read error. The chain combines TRBV6-4 with TRBJ2-3, with D perhaps matching TRBD1 (5 bases). From germline, CDR1 is MRHNA and CDR2 SNTAGT. The CDR3 length is 14 residues. CDR3: CASSLDRGTDTRYF. The CDR3 DNA follows: TGTGCCAGCAGTCTAGACAGAGGCACAGATACGCGGTATTTT.

Details on this clonotype: A much larger clone differs from this one at a single base, so this may be a read error. This sequence joins TRBV4-2 and TRBJ2-7; D may correspond to TRBD1 or TRBD2 (5 bases each). The CDR3 totals 13 residues. Germline CDR1 LGHNA, CDR2 YNFKEQ. The CDR3 sequence: CASSHRGPYGQYF. DNA for the CDR3: TGTGCCAGCAGCCATCGGGGCCCCTACGGGCAGTACTTC.

A remark on this clonotype: A read error may produce the germline difference seen at one junction end. The rearrangement joins TRBV12-3 or TRBV12-4 to TRBJ2-1; D remains ambiguous. The CDR3 is 14 amino acids. This chain's CDR3 is CASSLMAPLEEQFF. The CDR3, as DNA: TGTGCCAGCAGTTTAATGGCCCCCTTAGAGGAGCAGTTCTTT.

The sample holds many counts of this clonotype. The chain employs TRBV12-3 or TRBV12-4 and TRBJ1-5; D gene uncertain. Trimming took 3 bases from V and 4 from J, leaving 4 bases between them. The CDR3 extends over 12 amino acids. In DNA form, the CDR3 reads TGTGCCAGCAGTTTCGGGAATCAGCCCCAGCATTTT. Its protein is CASSFGNQPQHF.

For this clonotype: A much larger clone is a single base away; this may be a read error. The chain couples TRBV5-1 to TRBJ2-1; D not certain. Trimming removed 0 bases from V and 10 bases from J, with 11 bases in between. This CDR3 has 13 residues. Germline V gives CDR1 SGHRS, CDR2 YFSETQ. The CDR3 DNA reads TGCGCCAGCAGCTTGGCCCCTGCATACGAGCAGTTCTTC. This codes for CASSLAPAYEQFF.

The CDR3 is CSVAVSGAYEQYF. The CDR3 DNA reads TGCAGCGTTGCGGTTAGCGGAGCCTACGAGCAGTACTTC. The chain couples TRBV29-1 to TRBJ2-7; perhaps TRBD2 as D (6 bases). With 4 bases removed from V and 2 bases from J, the gap between germline ends came to 12 bases. Germline assignment: CDR1 SQVTM and CDR2 ANQGSEA. The CDR3 has 13 residues.

To note about this clonotype: A much larger clone differs by one base, so this may be a read error. The chain employs TRBV7-2 and TRBJ2-3; no reliable D call. Germline loops: CDR1 SGHTA, CDR2 FQGNSA. The CDR3 runs 15 residues. The CDR3 spells CAGSLEAGLRVRQYF. The CDR3 nucleotides read TGTGCCGGCAGCTTAGAAGCCGGGCTCCGGGTTAGGCAGTATTTT.

This clonotype was seen many times. This chain joins TRBV2 and TRBJ2-5; 7 nucleotides agree with TRBD1. The CDR3 totals 14 residues. CDR1 and CDR2 from the germline V gene are SNHLY and FYNNEI. V lost 8 bases to trimming and J lost 1 base; unmatched junction nucleotides: 7. DNA of the CDR3: TGTGCCAGCCGAGAACGGGACAGCCAAGAGACCCAGTACTTC. Protein product: CASRERDSQETQYF.

This clonotype showed up many times. V gene TRBV7-9 combines with J gene TRBJ2-5; D perhaps matches TRBD2 (6 bases). Germline CDR1 SEHNR, CDR2 FQNEAQ (reference sequence). V was clipped by 1 base and J by 6 bases, with 9 bases between them. The CDR3 is 13 amino acids. The CDR3 DNA is TGTGCCAGCAGCTTAGTGGGGGGAAAGACCCAGTACTTC. Encoded protein: CASSLVGGKTQYF.

V gene TRBV15 combines with J gene TRBJ1-1, with TRBD1 as a possible D gene (5 bases). V dropped 5 bases and J dropped 5 bases, with 12 bases sitting between them. This CDR3 contains 13 residues. The V gene's germline CDR1 is LNHNV and CDR2 YYDKDF (reference sequence). This CDR3 reads CATSPQGGTEAFF. The CDR3 region has the DNA TGTGCCACCAGCCCCCAGGGTGGAACTGAAGCTTTCTTT.

This chain joins TRBV4-3 and TRBJ1-2; no clear D gene. The CDR3 length is 15 residues. Germline V gene data show CDR1 as LGHNA and CDR2 as YSLEER. The V and J ends lost 0 bases and 7 bases respectively, with 15 bases between them. CDR3 in amino acids: CASSQEKSGPFGYTF. The DNA for the CDR3 is TGCGCCAGCAGCCAAGAGAAATCCGGGCCGTTTGGCTACACCTTC.

The V call is TRBV20-1, the J call TRBJ2-5, with 7 bases identical to TRBD1. V lost 5 bases, J lost 11 bases, and 17 bases stayed unmatched. Germline V gives CDR1 DFQATT, CDR2 SNEGSKA (reference sequence). The CDR3 spans 14 residues. The CDR3 DNA sequence: TGCAGTGCTCCAAACAGGGGTCATTACAATGAGCAGTACTTC. Translating it yields CSAPNRGHYNEQYF.

The rearrangement joins TRBV28 to TRBJ1-1; D possibly corresponds to TRBD1 (6 bases). Trimming stripped 5 bases from V and 1 base from J, with 14 bases between. Germline V gene lookup returns CDR1 MDHEN and CDR2 SYDVKM. The CDR3 length is 15 residues. Here the CDR3 DNA reads TGTGCCAGCAGTCCGGGGGCGGTTGGGAACACTGAAGCTTTCTTT. It codes for CASSPGAVGNTEAFF.

This clonotype was detected only a few times. This rearrangement joins TRBV12-3 or TRBV12-4 to TRBJ2-1; 7 bases agree with TRBD2. The CDR3 sequence is 16 residues long. V shed 2 bases, J shed 5 bases, and the junction held 9 bases outside the gene matches. The CDR3 is CASSLRGLSWDNEQFF. The CDR3 coding sequence is TGTGCCAGCAGTTTAAGGGGACTAAGTTGGGACAATGAGCAGTTCTTC.

This clonotype appeared many times. J is TRBJ2-1 and V is TRBV29-1, with D unresolved. Germline loops: CDR1 SQVTM, CDR2 ANQGSEA. The CDR3 extends over 12 amino acids. Between the trimmed V and J ends, which lost 4 bases and 13 bases, there was a span of 17 bases. CDR3 nucleotide sequence: TGCAGCGTTGGAGGCGGTGCCGCTATACAGTTCTTC. This sequence encodes CSVGGGAAIQFF.

This clonotype was seen only once. V is TRBV28 and J is TRBJ1-2; a weak D match, TRBD1 (5 bases). V was shortened by 11 bases and J by 6 bases, with 10 bases between the two germline ends. This CDR3 contains 10 residues. Germline V gene lookup returns CDR1 MDHEN and CDR2 SYDVKM. CDR3 in amino acids: CASGANGYTF. The CDR3 DNA reads as TGTGCCTCCGGGGCGAATGGCTACACCTTC.

A note on this clonotype: This may be a read error, as it is one base from a much larger clone. The rearrangement uses TRBV5-1 and TRBJ2-3; 10 bases are shared with TRBD2. The CDR3 covers 16 residues. From germline, CDR1 is SGHRS and CDR2 YFSETQ. Here the CDR3 reads CASSIRTSGGGDTRYF. Written as DNA, the CDR3 is TGCGCCAGCAGCATCCGGACTAGCGGAGGAGGGGATACGCGGTATTTT.

This clonotype has a handful of counts. The chain recombines TRBV12-3 or TRBV12-4 with TRBJ1-6, with D possibly matching TRBD1 (5 bases). The CDR3 spans 12 residues. V was cut by 3 bases and J by 9 bases, with 6 bases left in between. In DNA, the CDR3 is TGTGCCAGCAGTTTCGGGGGTTCACCCCTCCACTTT. It is translated as CASSFGGSPLHF.

This clonotype was seen a handful of times. V usage is TRBV3-1 and J usage is TRBJ2-5, with D possibly TRBD1 on 5 matching bases. Germline CDR1 is LGHDT and CDR2 is YNNKEL (reference sequence). CDR3 length equals 12 residues. Trimming removed 4 bases from V and 11 bases from J, with 14 bases in between. The CDR3 sequence: CASSPLGDEQYF. CDR3 in DNA: TGTGCCAGCAGCCCCTTAGGGGATGAGCAGTACTTC.

The chain links TRBV14 to TRBJ2-5; TRBD1 matches 8 bases. The J call is doubtful: the DNA matches TRBJ2-7 better. In germline, CDR1 is SGHDN, CDR2 FVKESK. The CDR3 totals 14 residues. The CDR3 spells CASSQSSGGNEQYF. The CDR3 nucleotides are TGTGCCAGCAGCCAGTCTTCAGGGGGCAACGAGCAGTACTTC.

This clonotype was seen more than once but under ten times. The chain is built from TRBV28 and TRBJ1-4; D is perhaps TRBD1 (6 bases). The CDR3 has 15 residues. The germline V gene has CDR1 MDHEN and CDR2 SYDVKM. Trimming shortened V by 10 bases and J by 8 bases, and 23 bases separated the two germline ends. The CDR3 reads CATVRSRGRGEKLFF. CDR3 DNA sequence: TGTGCCACCGTCCGCTCCAGGGGTCGGGGGGAAAAACTGTTTTTT.

This clonotype was picked up many times. The V and J genes are TRBV5-1 and TRBJ2-1; D may correspond to TRBD1 or TRBD2 (5 bases each). V lost 3 bases to trimming and J lost 15 bases, with 19 bases between them. Germline-derived CDR1 and CDR2 are SGHRS and YFSETQ. This CDR3 is built from 13 residues. CDR3 loop: CASSWDPDSMRFF. CDR3 DNA: TGCGCCAGCAGCTGGGACCCCGACTCTATGCGGTTCTTC.

This clonotype occurred many times. The chain recombines TRBV2 with TRBJ2-2; D gene unclear. V shed 5 bases and J shed 6 bases, with 10 bases lying between them. CDR3 length: 13 amino acids. The germline gives CDR1 SNHLY, CDR2 FYNNEI. CDR3 amino acids: CASSPGRAGELFF. In DNA, the CDR3 is TGTGCCAGCAGTCCCGGACGTGCCGGGGAGCTGTTTTTT. The full variable domain, rest sourced from reference TRBV2 and TRBJ2-2, is EPEVTQTPSHQVTQMGQEVILRCVPISNHLYFYWYRQILGQKVEFLVSFYNNEISEKSEIFDDQFSVERPDGSNFTLKIRSTKLEDSAMYFCASSPGRAGELFFGEGSRLTVL.